The 13 T cell receptor beta chains below all came from one sample that was sequenced in a study of shared clonotypes between healthy human individuals. Assay used: immunoSEQ multiplex PCR; TCRdb lists only in-frame clones, some missing. Of around 510,000 clones detected, around 80% appear once; the ten largest clones hold around 12%. Sequencing was carried out using PBMCs. The receptors originated from a woman in her 40s in good health. Some clones in this sample may be carry-over from other donors' samples.

This clone was seen a single time. The chain is built from TRBV5-4 and TRBJ2-3; D possibly corresponds to TRBD1 (5 bases). CDR3 size: 16 residues. Germline values: CDR1 SGHNT, CDR2 YYREEE (reference sequence). Deletions cut 0 bases from V and 2 bases from J, with 13 bases between. The CDR3 sequence: CASSLANRQTTDTQYF. The DNA for the CDR3 is TGTGCCAGCAGCTTGGCAAATCGACAGACCACAGATACGCAGTATTTT.

The rearrangement joins TRBV6-1 to TRBJ1-5; D unresolved. Trimming shortened V by 1 base and J by 4 bases, and 11 bases separated the two germline ends. The length of the CDR3 is 15 residues. Germline V lookup: CDR1 MNHNS, CDR2 SASEGT. The CDR3 here is CASSEGTGWNQPQHF. In nucleotides, the CDR3 is TGTGCCAGCAGTGAAGGGACGGGGTGGAATCAGCCCCAGCATTTT.

Note on this clone: Other DNA sequences in the sample encode the same CDR3. The chain uses TRBV7-2 and TRBJ2-1; D is perhaps TRBD1 (5 bases). Trimming cost V 0 bases and J 3 bases, with 9 bases left between them. The CDR3 length is 15 residues. Germline V gene data show CDR1 as SGHTA and CDR2 as FQGNSA. For the CDR3, the DNA is TGTGCCAGCAGCTTAGCGTCAGGGCGCTACAATGAGCAGTTCTTC. Its protein product is CASSLASGRYNEQFF.

This chain connects TRBV7-2 to TRBJ1-5, with 7 positions matching TRBD1. V shed 5 bases, J shed 7 bases, and the junction held 5 bases outside the gene matches. Germline values: CDR1 SGHTA, CDR2 FQGNSA. The CDR3 is made up of 13 amino acids. This CDR3 reads CASSQDREQPQHF. The CDR3 nucleotides are TGTGCCAGCAGCCAAGACAGGGAACAGCCCCAGCATTTT.

A note on this clone: This likely traces to a read error, being one base from a far larger clone. The chain links TRBV2 to TRBJ2-7; D gene ambiguous. Germline-derived CDR1 and CDR2 are SNHLY and FYNNEI. The CDR3 has 11 residues. The CDR3 loop is CANSEVTEQYF. CDR3 bases: TGTGCCAACAGTGAAGTGACCGAGCAGTACTTC.

The chain carries TRBV2 and TRBJ2-1, with TRBD2 as a possible D gene (5 bases). This CDR3 has 13 amino acids. The germline gives CDR1 SNHLY, CDR2 FYNNEI. The germline V and J ends were trimmed by 2 bases and 10 bases, with 12 bases remaining between them. The DNA of the CDR3 is TGTGCCAGCAGTGAAACCGGACTTCTGGAGCAGTTCTTC. Protein sequence: CASSETGLLEQFF.

The rearrangement uses TRBV5-1 and TRBJ2-1, with D hard to call. This CDR3 is built from 14 residues. Trimming removed 0 bases at V and 9 bases at J, with 13 bases between. The germline gives CDR1 SGHRS, CDR2 YFSETQ. This chain's CDR3 is CASSLDGVTGEQFF. The CDR3 nucleotides are TGCGCCAGCAGCTTGGACGGAGTGACGGGTGAGCAGTTCTTC. The complete variable domain, with remaining parts taken from reference TRBV5-1 and TRBJ2-1, reads KAGVTQTPRYLIKTRGQQVTLSCSPISGHRSVSWYQQTPGQGLQFLFEYFSETQRNKGNFPGRFSGRQFSNSRSEMNVSTLELGDSALYLCASSLDGVTGEQFFGPGTRLTVL.

V usage is TRBV27 and J usage is TRBJ2-1; no clear D gene. CDR1 and CDR2 (germline): MNHEY, SMNVEV (reference sequence). The CDR3 loop spans 13 amino acids. V was trimmed by 7 bases and J by 3 bases, leaving 10 bases between them. In nucleotides, the CDR3 is TGTGCCAGCAAGGAAGGGAACTACAATGAGCAGTTCTTC. Translation gives CASKEGNYNEQFF.

CDR3 protein: CASSQDRRDGELFF. The CDR3 DNA reads as TGCGCCAGCAGCCAAGATCGGAGGGACGGGGAGCTGTTTTTT. This sequence joins TRBV4-3 and TRBJ2-2, with a tentative D call TRBD2 (6 bases). The CDR3 has 14 amino acids. V shed 0 bases and J shed 7 bases, with 9 bases lying between them. Germline CDR1 and CDR2: LGHNA and YSLEER.

The V call is TRBV11-2, the J call TRBJ1-4, with D tentatively TRBD1 (6 bases). V was cut by 1 base and J by 3 bases, with 12 bases left in between. This CDR3 has 16 residues. CDR1 and CDR2 (germline): SGHAT, FQNNGV. In DNA, the CDR3 is TGTGCCAGCAGCTTAGGATGGGGGGCCGCTAATGAAAAACTGTTTTTT. Translated, it gives CASSLGWGAANEKLFF.

The V call is TRBV11-2, the J call TRBJ1-3; a possible D gene is TRBD1 (5 bases). V gave up 5 bases and J gave up 6 bases, with 11 bases separating them. CDR1 is SGHAT and CDR2 is FQNNGV in the germline V gene. The CDR3 is made up of 13 amino acids. The chain's CDR3 is CASSRPGSNTIYF. The CDR3 nucleotides read TGTGCCAGCAGCCGCCCAGGGTCAAACACCATATATTTT.

The V gene is TRBV7-9, the J gene TRBJ1-3; D call uncertain. The CDR3 has 13 amino acids. Between the trimmed V and J ends, which lost 5 bases and 7 bases, there was a span of 12 bases. Germline values: CDR1 SEHNR, CDR2 FQNEAQ (reference sequence). The CDR3: CASSAGSRNTIYF. The CDR3 nucleotides are TGTGCCAGCAGCGCCGGTTCGCGGAACACCATATATTTT.

The genes are TRBV5-4 and TRBJ2-1; 9 bases fit TRBD2. The CDR3 covers 14 residues. Trimming at V came to 3 bases and at J to 9 bases, leaving 7 bases not matched to a gene. Germline V gene sequence: CDR1 SGHNT, CDR2 YYREEE (reference sequence). CDR3: CASSSKREEIEQFF. The CDR3 bases are TGTGCCAGCAGCTCTAAGCGGGAGGAGATTGAGCAGTTCTTC.